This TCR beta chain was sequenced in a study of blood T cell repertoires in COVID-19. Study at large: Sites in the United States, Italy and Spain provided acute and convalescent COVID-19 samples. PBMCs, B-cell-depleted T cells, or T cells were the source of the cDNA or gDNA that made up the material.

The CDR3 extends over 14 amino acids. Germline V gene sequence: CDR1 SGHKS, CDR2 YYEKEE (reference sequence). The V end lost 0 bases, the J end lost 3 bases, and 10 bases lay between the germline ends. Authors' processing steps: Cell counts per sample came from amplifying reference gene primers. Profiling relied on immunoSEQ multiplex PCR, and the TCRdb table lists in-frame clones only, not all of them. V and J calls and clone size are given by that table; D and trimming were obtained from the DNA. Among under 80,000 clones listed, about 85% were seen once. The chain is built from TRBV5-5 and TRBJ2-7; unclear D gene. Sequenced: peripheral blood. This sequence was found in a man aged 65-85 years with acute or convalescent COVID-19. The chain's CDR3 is CASSLARRGYEQYF. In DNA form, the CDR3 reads TGTGCCAGCAGCTTGGCCCGACGCGGCTACGAGCAGTACTTC. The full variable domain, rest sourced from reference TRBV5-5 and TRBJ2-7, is DAGVTQSPTHLIKTRGQQVTLRCSPISGHKSVSWYQQVLGQGPQFIFQYYEKEERGRGNFPDRFSARQFPNYSSELNVNALLLGDSALYLCASSLARRGYEQYFGPGTRLTVT.